This T cell receptor (beta chain) was captured by sequencing in a study of tumor and adjacent non-tumor tissue in lung cancer (dated by TCRdb to the late 2010s). With regard to the full study: By cancer type, the cohort comprised approximately 12 adenocarcinoma patients, 2 squamous cell carcinoma patients and 1 small cell lung cancer patient. The roughly 15 patients were aged about 31 to 85 years, included ten or so men and 5 women, and had TNM stage I to III disease. A total of 95 million to 150 million productive TCRbeta reads were generated by sequencing, corresponding to an average of about 4.17 million reads per sample. The study compared bulk TCRbeta repertoires between lung tumor tissue and matched distant non-tumor lung tissue from over twelve lung cancer patients. Some 31 paired specimens, one tumor and one normal lung sample per patient, were profiled by TCRbeta CDR3 sequencing.

The paper as a whole reports these results and caveats: Only around 14 patients were in the cohort, and the authors stated that larger samples and more detailed clinical data are needed. Neither the sequencing platform nor unique molecular identifiers are named or mentioned anywhere in the methods. Tumor tissue showed significantly greater TCR diversity (inverse Simpson) than normal lung tissue (approximately 400 vs 170, P = 0.0075, Mann-Whitney U test). The top 100 clones made up a significantly larger cumulative share of the repertoire in normal lung than in tumor tissue. TCR diversity was significantly higher in younger patients, and greater tumor TCR diversity was associated with shorter overall survival and shorter disease-free survival. Peripheral blood was not sequenced, so blood TCRbeta repertoires were not examined in the lung cancer patients of the study.

The cysteine opens and the phenylalanine closes a CDR3 of 16 amino acids. Just the 48-base CDR3 DNA is kept, in frame starting at base 1. The CDR1 and CDR2 encoded by the germline V gene are MDHEN and SYDVKM. V is reduced by 5 bases and J by 0 bases, leaving a spacing of 17 bases between them. RNA was extracted from bulk unsorted tissue and checked for quality with a NanoDrop ND-1000 and an Agilent 2100. Donors were newly diagnosed lung cancer patients admitted for thoracic surgery in China between August and November 2014, without prior chemotherapy. Anyone who had undergone radiotherapy or chemotherapy before, or who had another cancer at the same time, was left out of the study. Surgical tissue pieces of about 1-2.2 cm3 were preserved in RNAlater solution and were kept at -80 degrees C until use. Ten or more counts support this clonotype. Which antigen it targets is not known. There are no base qualities to consult, and no much larger clone falls within one base.

Libraries were built with multiplex PCR. Sequencing relied on an Illumina HiSeq 2500. TCRbeta libraries were built by three rounds of nested PCR using primers (Table S4), following protocols modified from ARM-PCR. Before sequencing, PCR products of 200-500 bp were excised from the gel and purified with the QIAquick gel extraction kit. The study's own analysis went as follows. Trimmomatic was used to clean the reads, FLASH was used to merge the reads into complete CDR3 sequences, and MiTCR was used to assign the reads to V(D)J germline segments. Clonal diversity was computed as the inverse Simpson's index with VDJtools. In-frame sequences without a premature stop codon were defined as productive reads. The raw public data were reprocessed by TCRdb itself: fastp quality trimming at Q25, MiXCR clonotype calling, in-frame beta chains only. Each CDR3 protein gets just one entry, which takes the most common genes and DNA from the rows behind it. The V and J calls and clone size are TCRdb's, not the authors'. This sample comprises 68,000 or so distinct CDR3 sequences, 60% of them detected only once. The ten largest clones add up to around 20% of the sample.

Specimen: lung tumor tissue. This TCR was recovered from a man in his fifties or sixties with non-small cell lung cancer. The chain couples TRBV28 to TRBJ2-7; the D segment could be TRBD2, given 6 matching bases. The nucleotides read TGTGCCAGCAGTCGACCGCTCGGGCGGGACTCCTACGAGCAGTACTTC. Its translation reads: CASSRPLGRDSYEQYF. The CDR3, completed at both ends by the reference TRBV28 and TRBJ2-7 genes, gives the full variable domain DVKVTQSSRYLVKRTGEKVFLECVQDMDHENMFWYRQDPGLGLRLIYFSYDVKMKEKGDIPEGYSVSREKKERFSLILESASTNQTSMYLCASSRPLGRDSYEQYFGPGTRLTVT.